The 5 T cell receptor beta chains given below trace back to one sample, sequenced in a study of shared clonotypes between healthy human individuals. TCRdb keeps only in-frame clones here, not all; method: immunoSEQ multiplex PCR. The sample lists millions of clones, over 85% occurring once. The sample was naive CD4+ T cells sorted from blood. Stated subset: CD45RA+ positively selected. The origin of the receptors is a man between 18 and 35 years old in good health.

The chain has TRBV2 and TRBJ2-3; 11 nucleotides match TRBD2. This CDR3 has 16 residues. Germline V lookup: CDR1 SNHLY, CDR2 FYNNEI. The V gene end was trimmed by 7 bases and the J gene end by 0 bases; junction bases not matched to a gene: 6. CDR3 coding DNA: TGTGCCAGCAATCTAGGACTAGCGGGCAGCACAGATACGCAGTATTTT. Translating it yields CASNLGLAGSTDTQYF.

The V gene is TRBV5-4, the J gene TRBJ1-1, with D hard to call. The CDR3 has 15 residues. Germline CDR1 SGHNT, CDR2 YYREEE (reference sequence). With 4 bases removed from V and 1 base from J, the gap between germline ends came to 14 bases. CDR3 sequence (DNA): TGTGCCAGCAGCCCGCCGCCAGGAGGGAACACTGAAGCTTTCTTT. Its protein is CASSPPPGGNTEAFF.

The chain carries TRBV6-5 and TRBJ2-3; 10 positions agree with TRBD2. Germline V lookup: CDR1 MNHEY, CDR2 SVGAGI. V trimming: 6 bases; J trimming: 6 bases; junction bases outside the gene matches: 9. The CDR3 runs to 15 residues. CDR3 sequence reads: CASSRGLAASDTQYF. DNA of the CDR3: TGTGCCAGCAGCCGAGGACTAGCGGCCTCGGATACGCAGTATTTT.

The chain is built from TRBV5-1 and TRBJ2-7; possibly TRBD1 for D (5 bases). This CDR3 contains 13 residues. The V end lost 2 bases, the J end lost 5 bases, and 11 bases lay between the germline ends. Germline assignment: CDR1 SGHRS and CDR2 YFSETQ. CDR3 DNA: TGCGCCAGCAGCTTTGGCAGGGTGAACGAGCAGTACTTC. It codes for CASSFGRVNEQYF.

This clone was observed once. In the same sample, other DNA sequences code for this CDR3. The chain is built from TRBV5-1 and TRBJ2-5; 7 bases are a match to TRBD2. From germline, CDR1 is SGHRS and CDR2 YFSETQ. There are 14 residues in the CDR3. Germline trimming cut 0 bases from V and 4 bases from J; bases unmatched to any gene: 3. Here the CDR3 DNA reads TGCGCCAGCAGCTTGGGACTAGCAGCAGAGACCCAGTACTTC. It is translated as CASSLGLAAETQYF.